These 7 T cell receptor beta chains originate from one sample sequenced in a study of CD8 T cells in Susac syndrome. Random hexamers were used to reverse transcribe about 0.45 to 1 ug of RNA. TCRdb reprocessed the immunoSEQ multiplex PCR reads via MiXCR and lists one record per CDR3 protein. The table includes roughly 89,000 distinct CDR3 sequences, roughly 96% detected once. Material for sequencing was CD8+ T cells from PBMCs. The receptors derive from a human donor with Susac syndrome.

The rearrangement joins TRBV30 to TRBJ1-1; D not resolved. Trimming removed 5 bases from V and 11 bases from J, with 15 bases in between. Germline CDR1 and CDR2: GTSNPN and SVGIG (reference sequence). The CDR3 is 11 residues long. The chain's CDR3 is CAWQQSRWAFF. For the CDR3, the DNA is TGTGCCTGGCAGCAATCGAGATGGGCTTTCTTT.

The rearrangement uses TRBV11-2 and TRBJ2-3; 8 bases are shared with TRBD2. The CDR3 runs to 14 residues. Per the germline V gene, CDR1 is SGHAT and CDR2 is FQNNGV. The V gene end was trimmed by 0 bases and the J gene end by 4 bases; junction bases not matched to a gene: 0. The DNA of the CDR3 is TGTGCCAGCAGCTTAGAGCGGGGGGCAGATACGCAGTATTTT. Protein: CASSLERGADTQYF.

This sequence joins TRBV6-2 or TRBV6-3 and TRBJ2-7; 9 positions agree with TRBD1. Losses at the gene ends were 5 bases for V and 3 bases for J; bases not matched to a gene: 5. The germline gives CDR1 MNHEY, CDR2 SVGEGT. This CDR3 spans 14 amino acids. The CDR3 spells CASSHRDRDYEQYF. CDR3 coding DNA: TGTGCCAGCAGTCACCGGGACAGGGACTACGAGCAGTACTTC.

V is TRBV14 and J is TRBJ1-4; D uncertain. Trimming removed 0 bases at V and 1 base at J, with 6 bases between. Germline loops: CDR1 SGHDN, CDR2 FVKESK. This CDR3 has 15 amino acids. The CDR3 loop is CASSQDVGTNEKLFF. In DNA form, the CDR3 reads TGTGCCAGCAGCCAAGACGTGGGAACTAATGAAAAACTGTTTTTT.

The chain combines TRBV10-3 with TRBJ2-1; TRBD1 might be the D (5 bases). V was trimmed by 6 bases and J by 6 bases, leaving 9 bases between them. Germline V gene data show CDR1 as ENHRY and CDR2 as SYGVKD. This CDR3 contains 12 residues. For the CDR3, the DNA is TGTGCCATCAGAGGGGAAAGCAATGAGCAGTTCTTC. It translates to CAIRGESNEQFF.

The chain has TRBV3-1 and TRBJ1-3; 7 nucleotides agree with TRBD1. The CDR3 loop spans 15 amino acids. Per the germline V gene, CDR1 is LGHDT and CDR2 is YNNKEL (reference sequence). The junction had 4 bases not matched to a gene; V was cut back by 4 bases and J by 1 base. The CDR3 protein is CASSPGGLSGNTIYF. In nucleotides, the CDR3 is TGTGCCAGCAGCCCAGGGGGATTATCTGGAAACACCATATATTTT. The whole variable domain, filled in from reference TRBV3-1 and TRBJ1-3, reads DTAVSQTPKYLVTQMGNDKSIKCEQNLGHDTMYWYKQDSKKFLKIMFSYNNKELIINETVPNRFSPKSPDKAHLNLHINSLELGDSAVYFCASSPGGLSGNTIYFGEGSWLTVV.

The rearrangement joins TRBV9 to TRBJ2-7, with D maybe TRBD1 (6 bases). The V end was cut by 0 bases, the J end by 2 bases, with 12 bases between. The CDR3 contains 15 residues. Per germline, CDR1 SGDLS and CDR2 YYNGEE. The CDR3 loop is CASSVETGPPYEQYF. CDR3 coding DNA: TGTGCCAGCAGCGTAGAAACAGGGCCCCCCTACGAGCAGTACTTC.